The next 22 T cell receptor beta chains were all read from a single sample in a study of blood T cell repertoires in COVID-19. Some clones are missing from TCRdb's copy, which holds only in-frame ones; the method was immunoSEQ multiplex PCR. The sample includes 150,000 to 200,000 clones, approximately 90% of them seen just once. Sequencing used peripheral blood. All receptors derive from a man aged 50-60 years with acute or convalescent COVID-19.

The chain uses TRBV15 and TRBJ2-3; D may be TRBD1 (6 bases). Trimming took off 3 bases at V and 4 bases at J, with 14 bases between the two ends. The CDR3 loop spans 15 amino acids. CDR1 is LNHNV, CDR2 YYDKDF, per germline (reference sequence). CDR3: CATSRYRVGADTQYF. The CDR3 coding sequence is TGTGCCACCAGCAGGTACAGGGTCGGGGCAGATACGCAGTATTTT. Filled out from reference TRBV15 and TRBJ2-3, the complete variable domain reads DAMVIQNPRYQVTQFGKPVTLSCSQTLNHNVMYWYQQKSSQAPKLLFHYYDKDFNNEADTPDNFQSRRPNTSFCFLDIRSPGLGDTAMYLCATSRYRVGADTQYFGPGTRLTVL.

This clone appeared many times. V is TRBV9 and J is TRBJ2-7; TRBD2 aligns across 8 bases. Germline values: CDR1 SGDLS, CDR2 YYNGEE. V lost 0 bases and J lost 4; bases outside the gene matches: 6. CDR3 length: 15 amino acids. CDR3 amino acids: CASSVASGGPYEQYF. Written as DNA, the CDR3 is TGTGCCAGCAGCGTAGCTTCGGGAGGGCCGTACGAGCAGTACTTC.

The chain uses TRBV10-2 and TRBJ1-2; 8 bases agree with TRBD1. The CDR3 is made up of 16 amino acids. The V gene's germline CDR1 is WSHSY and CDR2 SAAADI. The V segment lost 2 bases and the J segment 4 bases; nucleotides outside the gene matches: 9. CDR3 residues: CASSETATGGIYGYTF. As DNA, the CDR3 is TGCGCCAGCAGTGAGACAGCTACAGGGGGTATCTATGGCTACACCTTC.

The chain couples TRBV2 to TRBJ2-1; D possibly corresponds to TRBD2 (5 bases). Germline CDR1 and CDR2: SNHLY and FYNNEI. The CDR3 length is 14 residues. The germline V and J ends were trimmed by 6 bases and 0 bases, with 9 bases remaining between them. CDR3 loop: CASSGVYSYNEQFF. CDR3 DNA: TGTGCCAGCAGCGGGGTCTACTCCTACAATGAGCAGTTCTTC.

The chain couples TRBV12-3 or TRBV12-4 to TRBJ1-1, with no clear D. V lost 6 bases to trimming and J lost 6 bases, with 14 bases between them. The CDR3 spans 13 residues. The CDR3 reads CASSAIGVAEAFF. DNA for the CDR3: TGTGCCAGCAGCGCAATCGGTGTTGCTGAAGCTTTCTTT.

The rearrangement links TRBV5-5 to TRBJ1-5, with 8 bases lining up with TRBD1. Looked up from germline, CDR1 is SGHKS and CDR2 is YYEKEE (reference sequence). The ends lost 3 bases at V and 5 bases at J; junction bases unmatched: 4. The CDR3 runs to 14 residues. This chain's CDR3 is CASSSGTGHQPQHF. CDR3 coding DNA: TGTGCCAGCAGCTCCGGGACAGGCCATCAGCCCCAGCATTTT.

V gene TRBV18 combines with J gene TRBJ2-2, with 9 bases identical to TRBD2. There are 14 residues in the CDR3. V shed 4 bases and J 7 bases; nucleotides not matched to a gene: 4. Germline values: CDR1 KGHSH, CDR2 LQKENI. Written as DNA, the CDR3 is TGTGCCAGCTCACTACTGACTAGCGGCGGGGAGCTGTTTTTT. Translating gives CASSLLTSGGELFF.

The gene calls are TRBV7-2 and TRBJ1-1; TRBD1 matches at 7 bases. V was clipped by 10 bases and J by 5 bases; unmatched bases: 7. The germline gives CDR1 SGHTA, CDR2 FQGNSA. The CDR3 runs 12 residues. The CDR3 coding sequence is TGTGCCACCGGGACAGTAACAACTGAAGCTTTCTTT. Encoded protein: CATGTVTTEAFF.

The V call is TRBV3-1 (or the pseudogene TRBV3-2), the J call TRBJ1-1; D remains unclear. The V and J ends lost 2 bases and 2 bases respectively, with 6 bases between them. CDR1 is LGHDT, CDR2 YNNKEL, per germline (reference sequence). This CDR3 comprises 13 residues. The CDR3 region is CASSQHTNTEAFF. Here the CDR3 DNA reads TGTGCCAGCAGCCAACACACCAACACTGAAGCTTTCTTT.

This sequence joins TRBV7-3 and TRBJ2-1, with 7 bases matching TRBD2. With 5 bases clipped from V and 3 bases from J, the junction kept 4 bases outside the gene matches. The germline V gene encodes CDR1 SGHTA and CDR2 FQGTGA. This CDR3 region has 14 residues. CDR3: CASSPGGSYNEQFF. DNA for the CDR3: TGTGCCAGCAGCCCGGGCGGGAGCTACAATGAGCAGTTCTTC.

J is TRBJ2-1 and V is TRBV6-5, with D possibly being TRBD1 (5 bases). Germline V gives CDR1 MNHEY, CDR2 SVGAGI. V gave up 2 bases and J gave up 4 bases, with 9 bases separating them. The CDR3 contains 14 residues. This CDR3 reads CASSYDNRYNEQFF. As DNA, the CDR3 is TGTGCCAGCAGTTACGATAACAGGTACAATGAGCAGTTCTTC.

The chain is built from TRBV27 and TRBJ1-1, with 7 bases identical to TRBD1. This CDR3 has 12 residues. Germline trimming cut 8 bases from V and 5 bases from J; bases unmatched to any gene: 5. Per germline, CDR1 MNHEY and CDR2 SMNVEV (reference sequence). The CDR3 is CASRQGWTEAFF. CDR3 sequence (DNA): TGTGCCAGCCGACAGGGTTGGACTGAAGCTTTCTTT.

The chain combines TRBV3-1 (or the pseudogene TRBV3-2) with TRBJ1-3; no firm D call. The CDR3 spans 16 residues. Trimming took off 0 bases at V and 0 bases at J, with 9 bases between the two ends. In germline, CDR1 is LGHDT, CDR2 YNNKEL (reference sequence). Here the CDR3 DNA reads TGTGCCAGCAGCCAAGACAACATCCCCTCTGGAAACACCATATATTTT. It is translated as CASSQDNIPSGNTIYF.

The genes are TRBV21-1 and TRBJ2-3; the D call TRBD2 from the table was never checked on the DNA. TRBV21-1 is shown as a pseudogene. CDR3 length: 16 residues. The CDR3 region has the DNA TGTGCCAGCAGCAAAGAGATCGGTCGCGGCACAGATACGCAGTATTTT. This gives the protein CASSKEIGRGTDTQYF.

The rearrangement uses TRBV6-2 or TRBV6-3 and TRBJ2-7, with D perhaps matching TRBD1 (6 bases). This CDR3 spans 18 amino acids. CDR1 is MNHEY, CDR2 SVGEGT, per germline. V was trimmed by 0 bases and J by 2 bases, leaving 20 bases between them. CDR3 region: CASSYSPDSTHSTYEQYV. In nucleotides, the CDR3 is TGTGCCAGCAGTTACTCCCCGGACAGCACCCATTCAACCTACGAGCAGTACGTC.

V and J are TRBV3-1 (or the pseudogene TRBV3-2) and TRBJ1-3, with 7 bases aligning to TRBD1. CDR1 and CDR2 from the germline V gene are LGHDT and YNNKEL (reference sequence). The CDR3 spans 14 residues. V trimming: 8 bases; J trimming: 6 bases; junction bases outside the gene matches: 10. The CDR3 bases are TGTGCCAGCGAGGGGGCCGATGGCGCAAACACCATATATTTT. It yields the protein CASEGADGANTIYF.

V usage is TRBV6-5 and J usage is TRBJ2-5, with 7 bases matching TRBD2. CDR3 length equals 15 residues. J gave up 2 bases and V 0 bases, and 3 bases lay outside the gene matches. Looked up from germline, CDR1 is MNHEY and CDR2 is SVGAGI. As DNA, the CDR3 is TGTGCCAGCAGTTACTCCGGGGGGAATCAAGAGACCCAGTACTTC. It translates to CASSYSGGNQETQYF.

The CDR3 DNA reads TGTGCCAGCAGTTTAGGTCTAGCTCTCAACGAGCAGTACTTC. Translated: CASSLGLALNEQYF. The V call is TRBV27, the J call TRBJ2-7; a possible D gene is TRBD2 (5 bases). The V end lost 2 bases, the J end lost 5 bases, and 13 bases lay between the germline ends. CDR1 and CDR2 (germline): MNHEY, SMNVEV (reference sequence). The CDR3 extends over 14 amino acids.

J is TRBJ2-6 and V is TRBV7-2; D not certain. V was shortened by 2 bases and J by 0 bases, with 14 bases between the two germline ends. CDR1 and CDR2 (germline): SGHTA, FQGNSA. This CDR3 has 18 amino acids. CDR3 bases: TGTGCCAGCAGCTTAAAGATTGCGCTTCTCTCTGGGGCCAACGTCCTGACTTTC. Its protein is CASSLKIALLSGANVLTF.

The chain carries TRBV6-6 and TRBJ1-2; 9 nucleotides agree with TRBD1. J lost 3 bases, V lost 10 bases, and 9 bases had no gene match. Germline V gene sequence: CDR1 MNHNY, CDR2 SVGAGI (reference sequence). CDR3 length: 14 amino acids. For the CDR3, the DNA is TGTGCCATAAAACAGGGGGCGAGGGACTATGGCTACACCTTC. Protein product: CAIKQGARDYGYTF.

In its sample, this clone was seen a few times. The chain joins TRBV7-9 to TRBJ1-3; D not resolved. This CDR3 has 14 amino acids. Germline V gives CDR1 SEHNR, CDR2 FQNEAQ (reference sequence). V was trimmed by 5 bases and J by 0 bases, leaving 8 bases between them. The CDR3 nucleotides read TGTGCCAGCAGCACGGAGACCTCTGGAAACACCATATATTTT. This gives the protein CASSTETSGNTIYF.

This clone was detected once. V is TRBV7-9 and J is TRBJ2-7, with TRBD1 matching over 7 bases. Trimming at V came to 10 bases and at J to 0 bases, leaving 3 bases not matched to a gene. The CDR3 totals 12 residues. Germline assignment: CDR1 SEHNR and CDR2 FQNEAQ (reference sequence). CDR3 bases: TGTGCCACCCGGGACAGCTCCTACGAGCAGTACTTC. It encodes CATRDSSYEQYF.